This T cell receptor (beta chain) is drawn from a study of shared clonotypes between healthy human individuals. Study findings and constraints: Compared with memory subsets, naive subsets generally had larger estimated richness.

In replicate PCRs of sorted subsets, roughly 210 ng DNA, approximately 32,000 T cell genomes, was used. Produced via immunoSEQ multiplex PCR; TCRdb's table is partial and in-frame only. Among roughly 2 million clones listed, just under 95% were seen once. On this clone itself: Its cognate antigen is unknown.

CD45RO-negative, CCR7-selected cells formed the naive CD8 fraction, which excluded terminally differentiated effector memory CD45RA+ cells. The sequenced sample consisted of naive CD8+ T cells sorted from blood. The receptor comes from a man younger than 35 in good health.

In DNA form, the CDR3 reads TGTGCCAGCTCACCCGGGACAGGGGCCAGGACCCAGTACTTC. This sequence encodes CASSPGTGARTQYF. The V and J genes are TRBV18 and TRBJ2-5, with 10 bases matching TRBD1. V lost 3 bases to trimming and J lost 7 bases; unmatched junction nucleotides: 5. CDR1 is KGHSH and CDR2 is LQKENI in the germline V gene. The CDR3 totals 14 residues.